This T cell receptor (beta chain) was retrieved from a study of blood T cell repertoires in COVID-19. Study as a whole: Some COVID-19 samples were acute and others convalescent; all came from the United States, Italy and Spain.

Under the authors' procedure: Nucleated cell counts were estimated from reference gene primer amplification. Sequenced by immunoSEQ multiplex PCR; TCRdb stores in-frame clones only, minus some. D and trimming come from the DNA, and the V and J calls and clone size come from that table. Of about 400,000 clones listed, about nine tenths are singletons. The germline gives CDR1 SQVTM, CDR2 ANQGSEA. This CDR3 spans 12 amino acids. Deletions cut 5 bases from V and 3 bases from J, with 9 bases between. Participant ages covered about 18 to 95 years across 24 US areas. Two negative PCRs, clearance, or symptom resolution were required of recovered Cohort 3 donors.

The sample consisted of PBMCs or T cells enriched from blood (not recorded which). The TCR originated in a woman in her twenties or thirties who had recovered from COVID-19. The J gene is TRBJ2-3, the V gene TRBV29-1; D uncertain. This CDR3 reads CSVPAVTDTQYF. In DNA form, the CDR3 reads TGCAGCGTTCCGGCGGTGACAGATACGCAGTATTTT.